The 10 T cell receptor beta chains below come from one sample, sequenced in a study of T cell repertoires in cytomegalovirus infection. These receptors have no identified antigens. TCRdb reprocessed the reads with MiXCR, giving one entry per CDR3 protein. The sample lists fewer than 850,000 distinct CDR3 sequences; 25% to 35% were seen once. This sample comprised cultured CD8+ T cells from PBMCs, obtained from culture after CMV antigen stimulation. These receptors came from a human donor in good health (CMV status not recorded). Some clones in this sample may be carry-over from other donors' samples.

V gene TRBV25-1 combines with J gene TRBJ1-4; TRBD1 might be the D (5 bases). Trimming took off 8 bases at V and 4 bases at J, with 14 bases between the two ends. CDR3 size: 14 residues. Germline-derived CDR1 and CDR2 are MGHDK and SYGVNS. CDR3 in amino acids: CASSGQLYNEKLFF. The DNA of the CDR3 is TGTGCCAGCTCGGGGCAGCTTTATAATGAAAAACTGTTTTTT.

The chain is built from TRBV19 and TRBJ1-1; tentative D call: TRBD1 (6 bases). CDR1 is LNHDA and CDR2 is SQIVND in the germline V gene (reference sequence). CDR3 length: 12 amino acids. Deletions cut 6 bases from V and 6 bases from J, with 11 bases between. Here the CDR3 DNA reads TGTGCCAGTAGCGCTTGGACAGCTGAAGCTTTCTTT. Its protein product is CASSAWTAEAFF.

The genes are TRBV9 and TRBJ2-2; tentative D call: TRBD1 (5 bases). V lost 2 bases to trimming and J lost 5 bases, with 13 bases between them. This CDR3 spans 15 amino acids. Germline values: CDR1 SGDLS, CDR2 YYNGEE. This CDR3 reads CASSVKGLGTGELFF. The CDR3 DNA is TGTGCCAGCAGCGTGAAGGGGCTCGGGACCGGGGAGCTGTTTTTT.

At least ten counts were recorded for this clonotype. This chain joins TRBV19 and TRBJ1-1; TRBD1 agrees at 7 bases. Germline CDR1 reads LNHDA; CDR2 reads SQIVND (reference sequence). The V and J ends lost 7 bases and 1 base, in that order; junction bases with no gene match: 6. The CDR3 has 14 amino acids. In DNA form, the CDR3 reads TGTGCCAGTATCCTGGGACAGACGAACACTGAAGCTTTCTTT. It codes for CASILGQTNTEAFF.

A note on this clonotype: At one end, the junction sequence differs from germline, possibly due to a read error. This chain joins TRBV5-5 and TRBJ2-1; a possible D gene is TRBD2 (6 bases). CDR3 length equals 12 residues. Germline V gene lookup returns CDR1 SGHKS and CDR2 YYEKEE (reference sequence). CDR3 nucleotide sequence: TGTGCCAGCAGGGGGTCGCGGGAAAGCGCCCTCTTC. Protein sequence: CASRGSRESALF.

The chain recombines TRBV2 with TRBJ1-1; D is undetermined. The V gene lost 6 bases and the J gene lost 10 bases, with 9 bases spanning the gap. CDR1 and CDR2 (germline): SNHLY, FYNNEI. The CDR3 is 10 amino acids. CDR3 sequence: CASSGIGAFF. The CDR3 nucleotides are TGTGCCAGCAGCGGGATCGGAGCTTTCTTT.

This clonotype was seen a few times. The chain recombines TRBV27 with TRBJ2-3, with D tentatively TRBD2 (7 bases). CDR3 length equals 14 residues. Germline CDR1 MNHEY, CDR2 SMNVEV (reference sequence). V was trimmed by 10 bases and J by 2 bases, leaving 16 bases between them. CDR3: CAISRGGATDTQYF. The DNA of the CDR3 is TGTGCCATCTCTAGAGGGGGGGCCACAGATACGCAGTATTTT.

The chain has TRBV2 and TRBJ2-1; possibly TRBD1 for D (6 bases). In germline, CDR1 is SNHLY, CDR2 FYNNEI. The V and J ends lost 2 bases and 7 bases respectively, with 12 bases between them. This CDR3 comprises 14 residues. CDR3 protein: CASSEQQGRNEQFF. The CDR3 DNA reads TGTGCCAGCAGTGAACAACAGGGTAGGAATGAGCAGTTCTTC.

The V gene is TRBV6-2 or TRBV6-3, the J gene TRBJ2-7, with a weak D call TRBD1 (5 bases). Germline V lookup: CDR1 MNHEY, CDR2 SVGEGT. The CDR3 length is 12 residues. Trimming pared 5 bases from V and 6 bases from J, leaving 11 bases between. The CDR3 DNA is TGTGCCAGCAGTACTGACAGCTTCGAGCAGTACGTC. Protein: CASSTDSFEQYV.

CDR3 sequence reads: CASSLISGGETQYF. The CDR3 bases are TGTGCCAGCAGTTTAATAAGCGGGGGGGAGACCCAGTACTTC. The chain is built from TRBV27 and TRBJ2-5, with TRBD2 identical over 9 bases. This CDR3 region has 14 residues. Germline CDR1 MNHEY, CDR2 SMNVEV (reference sequence). The V gene end was trimmed by 2 bases and the J gene end by 5 bases; junction bases not matched to a gene: 3.